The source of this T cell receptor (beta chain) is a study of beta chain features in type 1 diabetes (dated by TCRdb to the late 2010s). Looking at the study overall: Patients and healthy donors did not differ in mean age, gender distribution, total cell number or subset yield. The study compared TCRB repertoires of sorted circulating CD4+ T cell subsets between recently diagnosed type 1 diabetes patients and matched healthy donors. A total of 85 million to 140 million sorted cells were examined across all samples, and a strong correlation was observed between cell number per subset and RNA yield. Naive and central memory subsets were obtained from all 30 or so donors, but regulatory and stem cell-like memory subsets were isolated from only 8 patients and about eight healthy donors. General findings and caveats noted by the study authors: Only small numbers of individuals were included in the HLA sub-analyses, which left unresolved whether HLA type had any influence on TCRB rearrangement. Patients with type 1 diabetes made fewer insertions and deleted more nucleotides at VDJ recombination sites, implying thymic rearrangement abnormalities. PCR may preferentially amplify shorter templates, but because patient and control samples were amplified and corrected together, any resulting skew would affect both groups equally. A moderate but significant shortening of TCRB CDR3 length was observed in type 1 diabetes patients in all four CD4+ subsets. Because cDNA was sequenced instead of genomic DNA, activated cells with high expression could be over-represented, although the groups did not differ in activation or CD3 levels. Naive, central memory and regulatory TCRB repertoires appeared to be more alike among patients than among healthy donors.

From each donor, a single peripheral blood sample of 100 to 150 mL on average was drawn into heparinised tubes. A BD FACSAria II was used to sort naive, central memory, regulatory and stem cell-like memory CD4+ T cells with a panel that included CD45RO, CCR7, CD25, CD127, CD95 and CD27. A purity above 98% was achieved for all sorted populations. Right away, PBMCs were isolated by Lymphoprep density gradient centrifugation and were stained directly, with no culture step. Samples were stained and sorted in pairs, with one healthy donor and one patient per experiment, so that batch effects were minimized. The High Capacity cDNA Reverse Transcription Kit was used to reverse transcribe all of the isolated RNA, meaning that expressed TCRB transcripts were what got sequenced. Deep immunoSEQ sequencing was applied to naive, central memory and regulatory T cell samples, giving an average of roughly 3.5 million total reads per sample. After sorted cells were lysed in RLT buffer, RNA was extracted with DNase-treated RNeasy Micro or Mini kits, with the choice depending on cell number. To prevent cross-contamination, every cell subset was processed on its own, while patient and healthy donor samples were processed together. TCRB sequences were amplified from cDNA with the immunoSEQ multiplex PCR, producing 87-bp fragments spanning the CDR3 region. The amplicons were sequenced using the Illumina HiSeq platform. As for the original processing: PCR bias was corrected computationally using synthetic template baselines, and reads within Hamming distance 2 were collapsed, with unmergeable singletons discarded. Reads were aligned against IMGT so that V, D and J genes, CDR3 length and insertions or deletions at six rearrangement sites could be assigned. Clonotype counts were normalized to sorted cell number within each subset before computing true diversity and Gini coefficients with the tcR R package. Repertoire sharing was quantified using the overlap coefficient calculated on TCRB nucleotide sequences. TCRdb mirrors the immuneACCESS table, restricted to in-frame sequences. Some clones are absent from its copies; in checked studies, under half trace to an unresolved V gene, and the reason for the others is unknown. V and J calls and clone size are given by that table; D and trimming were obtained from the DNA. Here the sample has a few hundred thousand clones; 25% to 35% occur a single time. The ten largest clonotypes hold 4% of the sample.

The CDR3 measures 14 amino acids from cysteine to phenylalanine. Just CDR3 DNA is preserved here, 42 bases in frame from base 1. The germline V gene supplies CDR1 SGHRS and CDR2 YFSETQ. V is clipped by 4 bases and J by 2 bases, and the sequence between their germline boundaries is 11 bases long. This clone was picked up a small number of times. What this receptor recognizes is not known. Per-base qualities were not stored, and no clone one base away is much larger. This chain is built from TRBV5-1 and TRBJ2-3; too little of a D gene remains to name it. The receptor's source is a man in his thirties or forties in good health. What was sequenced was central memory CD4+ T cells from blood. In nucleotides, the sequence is TGCGCCAGCAGCCCTGGTACCACCACAGATACGCAGTATTTT. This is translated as CASSPGTTTDTQYF.